The next 23 T cell receptor beta chains were all read from a single sample in a study of T cell responses to AZD1222 COVID-19 vaccine. TCRdb keeps only in-frame clones here, not all; method: immunoSEQ multiplex PCR. The repertoire holds around 140,000 clones, with more than 85% as singletons. This specimen consisted of peripheral blood, obtained 28 days after the second AZD1222 dose. These receptors were obtained from an adult who received the AZD1222 COVID-19 vaccine.

This clone was seen more than once but under ten times. This chain joins TRBV2 and TRBJ1-2; tentative D call: TRBD1 (6 bases). CDR3 length: 12 amino acids. Trimming cost V 4 bases and J 8 bases, with 11 bases left between them. Germline lookup yields CDR1 SNHLY and CDR2 FYNNEI. The CDR3 coding sequence is TGTGCCAGCAGTGCTGCAGGGGACGGCTACACCTTC. It specifies CASSAAGDGYTF. Drawing the rest from reference TRBV2 and TRBJ1-2, the complete variable domain is EPEVTQTPSHQVTQMGQEVILRCVPISNHLYFYWYRQILGQKVEFLVSFYNNEISEKSEIFDDQFSVERPDGSNFTLKIRSTKLEDSAMYFCASSAAGDGYTFGSGTRLTVV.

The CDR3 here is CASSLVSGFNEQYF. For the CDR3, the DNA is TGTGCCAGCAGCTTAGTATCGGGGTTCAACGAGCAGTACTTC. This chain connects TRBV7-9 to TRBJ2-7, with D possibly TRBD2 on 5 matching bases. This CDR3 has 14 amino acids. Germline CDR1 is SEHNR and CDR2 is FQNEAQ (reference sequence). Trimming took off 1 base at V and 5 bases at J, with 12 bases between the two ends.

The rearrangement joins TRBV12-5 to TRBJ2-2; 8 bases line up with TRBD1. In germline, CDR1 is LGHNT, CDR2 FRNRAP. Trimming took 1 base from V and 6 from J; bases not matched to a gene: 7. CDR3 length: 16 amino acids. CDR3 nucleotides: TGTGCTAGTGGTTTGGGGACAGGGACACTCGCCGGGGAGCTGTTTTTT. Translating gives CASGLGTGTLAGELFF.

This clone was seen only once. The J gene is TRBJ1-5, the V gene TRBV9; the D is unclear. Germline CDR1 and CDR2: SGDLS and YYNGEE. Trimming shortened V by 0 bases and J by 4 bases, and 8 bases separated the two germline ends. The CDR3 spans 14 residues. CDR3 in amino acids: CASSVAAGNQPQHF. The CDR3 DNA reads as TGTGCCAGCAGCGTAGCTGCGGGTAATCAGCCCCAGCATTTT.

The chain is built from TRBV10-1 and TRBJ1-6, with D maybe TRBD1 (6 bases). Trimming removed 6 bases from V and 7 bases from J, with 16 bases in between. Germline CDR1 is WNHNN and CDR2 is SYGVQD (reference sequence). This CDR3 comprises 15 residues. The CDR3 DNA reads TGCGCCAGCAGATATAAGACCGGGACAAATTCACCCCTCCACTTT. This sequence encodes CASRYKTGTNSPLHF.

The chain employs TRBV7-3 and TRBJ2-1; D ambiguous. CDR3 size: 14 residues. V lost 5 bases and J 7 bases, leaving 15 bases between the germline ends. CDR1 is SGHTA and CDR2 is FQGTGA in the germline V gene. The CDR3 sequence: CASSPNLGTNEQFF. CDR3 in DNA: TGTGCCAGCAGCCCCAACTTGGGAACGAATGAGCAGTTCTTC. The full variable domain, with the rest looked up from reference TRBV7-3 and TRBJ2-1, is GAGVSQTPSNKVTEKGKYVELRCDPISGHTALYWYRQSLGQGPEFLIYFQGTGAADDSGLPNDRFFAVRPEGSVSTLKIQRTERGDSAVYLCASSPNLGTNEQFFGPGTRLTVL.

The chain is built from TRBV5-1 and TRBJ1-1; a weak D match, TRBD1 (6 bases). V lost 0 bases to trimming and J lost 3 bases, with 9 bases between them. Germline V gene sequence: CDR1 SGHRS, CDR2 YFSETQ. CDR3 length: 14 amino acids. CDR3 in DNA: TGCGCCAGCAGCTTGGTAGGGGGGGACACTGAAGCTTTCTTT. Translated: CASSLVGGDTEAFF.

The chain carries TRBV5-3 and TRBJ1-2; 10 bases match TRBD1. TRBV5-3 is an ORF, with its function uncertain. The CDR3 length is 15 residues. V lost 0 bases and J lost 5; bases outside the gene matches: 4. CDR3 DNA: TGTGCCAGAAGCTTGGGACAGGGGGCGGGGTATGGCTACACCTTC. This translates into CARSLGQGAGYGYTF.

This chain uses TRBV3-1 (or the pseudogene TRBV3-2) with TRBJ2-3; 10 bases are a match to TRBD2. The CDR3 has 21 amino acids. The ends lost 0 bases at V and 2 bases at J; junction bases unmatched: 17. CDR1 and CDR2 from the germline V gene are LGHDT and YNNKEL (reference sequence). The CDR3 protein is CASSQEGRLAGARGTTDTQYF. The CDR3 DNA sequence: TGTGCCAGCAGCCAAGAGGGACGGCTAGCGGGGGCCCGTGGGACCACAGATACGCAGTATTTT.

The chain recombines TRBV6-5 with TRBJ2-1; a weak D match, TRBD1 (5 bases). With 3 bases removed from V and 10 bases from J, the gap between germline ends came to 10 bases. Germline lookup yields CDR1 MNHEY and CDR2 SVGAGI. This CDR3 comprises 12 residues. The CDR3 region is CASSYGAGEQFF. CDR3 coding DNA: TGTGCCAGCAGTTATGGGGCCGGAGAGCAGTTCTTC.

The chain recombines TRBV4-3 with TRBJ2-1; D uncertain. Trimming removed 1 base from V and 8 bases from J, with 3 bases in between. The CDR3 loop spans 11 amino acids. Germline lookup yields CDR1 LGHNA and CDR2 YSLEER. In nucleotides, the CDR3 is TGCGCCAGCAGCCAAGGTGATGAGCAGTTCTTC. This translates into CASSQGDEQFF.

The genes are TRBV5-1 and TRBJ1-1; D is possibly TRBD1 (6 bases). From germline, CDR1 is SGHRS and CDR2 YFSETQ. The CDR3 length is 14 residues. Trimming removed 2 bases from V and 3 bases from J, with 11 bases in between. Written as DNA, the CDR3 is TGCGCCAGCAGCTTAGGGGGTTCTCACACTGAAGCTTTCTTT. This sequence encodes CASSLGGSHTEAFF. The variable domain in full, completed from reference TRBV5-1 and TRBJ1-1, reads KAGVTQTPRYLIKTRGQQVTLSCSPISGHRSVSWYQQTPGQGLQFLFEYFSETQRNKGNFPGRFSGRQFSNSRSEMNVSTLELGDSALYLCASSLGGSHTEAFFGQGTRLTVV.

The chain uses TRBV7-9 and TRBJ2-3, with 11 positions matching TRBD2. The V segment lost 3 bases and the J segment 1 base; nucleotides outside the gene matches: 0. The CDR3 sequence is 15 residues long. Germline V gene data show CDR1 as SEHNR and CDR2 as FQNEAQ (reference sequence). The CDR3, as DNA: TGTGCCAGCAGCTTGACTAGCGGGGGCACAGATACGCAGTATTTT. Translation: CASSLTSGGTDTQYF.

J is TRBJ2-1 and V is TRBV5-6; TRBD1 aligns across 8 bases. In germline, CDR1 is SGHDT, CDR2 YYEEEE. Germline trimming cut 4 bases from V and 14 bases from J; bases unmatched to any gene: 8. The CDR3 is 12 amino acids. CDR3: CASSRDRPAEFF. The DNA of the CDR3 is TGTGCCAGCAGCCGGGACAGGCCCGCGGAGTTCTTC.

The chain recombines TRBV7-9 with TRBJ2-4; possibly TRBD1 or TRBD2 for D (6 bases each). The germline gives CDR1 SEHNR, CDR2 FQNEAQ (reference sequence). Trimming stripped 8 bases from V and 7 bases from J, with 9 bases between. This CDR3 contains 11 residues. The CDR3 nucleotides are TGTGCCAGCGGAGGGGGGAACATTCAGTACTTC. Protein product: CASGGGNIQYF.

The chain combines TRBV19 with TRBJ2-5; D possibly matches TRBD1 or TRBD2 (5 bases each). The V end lost 5 bases, the J end lost 5 bases, and 15 bases lay between the germline ends. This CDR3 comprises 14 residues. Germline V gene sequence: CDR1 LNHDA, CDR2 SQIVND (reference sequence). CDR3 coding DNA: TGTGCCAGTAGTGGGGGAGCGGACGGGGAGACCCAGTACTTC. Its protein is CASSGGADGETQYF.

This clone was recorded once. Here the CDR3 DNA reads TGTGCCAGCAGCACATCGCACTACAATGAGCAGTTCTTC. It codes for CASSTSHYNEQFF. The chain couples TRBV7-8 to TRBJ2-1; D remains ambiguous. The CDR3 totals 13 residues. The V gene's germline CDR1 is SGHVS and CDR2 FQNEAQ. The V and J ends lost 5 bases and 3 bases respectively, with 8 bases between them. Drawing the rest from reference TRBV7-8 and TRBJ2-1, the complete variable domain is GAGVSQSPRYKVAKRGQDVALRCDPISGHVSLFWYQQALGQGPEFLTYFQNEAQLDKSGLPSDRFFAERPEGSVSTLKIQRTQQEDSAVYLCASSTSHYNEQFFGPGTRLTVL.

This CDR3 is CASSDGPFNEQFF. The CDR3 DNA follows: TGTGCCAGCAGTGATGGTCCTTTTAATGAGCAGTTCTTC. The rearrangement links TRBV6-4 to TRBJ2-1, with unresolved D. This CDR3 is 13 amino acids long. V was shortened by 3 bases and J by 7 bases, with 10 bases between the two germline ends. From germline, CDR1 is MRHNA and CDR2 SNTAGT.

The chain joins TRBV5-4 to TRBJ2-3; 13 bases are shared with TRBD2. V lost 4 bases and J lost 6; bases outside the gene matches: 11. CDR3 size: 17 residues. Germline CDR1 reads SGHNT; CDR2 reads YYREEE (reference sequence). The CDR3 DNA is TGTGCCAGCAGCCACGACGGACTAGCGGGGGTTAGGGATACGCAGTATTTT. Its protein is CASSHDGLAGVRDTQYF.

The V gene is TRBV6-5, the J gene TRBJ2-3; weak D call: TRBD1 (6 bases). Looked up from germline, CDR1 is MNHEY and CDR2 is SVGAGI. Between the trimmed V and J ends, which lost 5 bases and 3 bases, there was a span of 9 bases. This CDR3 comprises 13 residues. The CDR3 reads CASSIDRTDTQYF. The DNA for the CDR3 is TGTGCCAGCAGTATAGACAGGACAGATACGCAGTATTTT.

The genes are TRBV28 and TRBJ2-7, with D uncertain. Between the trimmed V and J ends, which lost 5 bases and 7 bases, there was a span of 12 bases. The CDR3 extends over 12 amino acids. Germline CDR1 is MDHEN and CDR2 is SYDVKM. The CDR3 protein is CASSPHRREQYF. CDR3 DNA sequence: TGTGCCAGCAGTCCGCATCGCCGGGAGCAGTACTTC.

This chain connects TRBV3-1 (or the pseudogene TRBV3-2) to TRBJ2-5, with 7 nucleotides matching TRBD2. The germline gives CDR1 LGHDT, CDR2 YNNKEL (reference sequence). The V segment lost 1 base and the J segment 4 bases; nucleotides outside the gene matches: 9. This CDR3 has 16 amino acids. The CDR3 is CASSQGRGELVETQYF. DNA of the CDR3: TGTGCCAGCAGCCAAGGACGGGGGGAATTGGTAGAGACCCAGTACTTC.

This clone was recorded once. The chain joins TRBV7-9 to TRBJ2-2, with a tentative D call TRBD1 (5 bases). The CDR3 runs 15 residues. V was pared by 5 bases and J by 1 base, with 11 bases between. The germline V gene has CDR1 SEHNR and CDR2 FQNEAQ (reference sequence). The chain's CDR3 is CASSHRSLNTGELFF. The DNA of the CDR3 is TGTGCCAGCAGCCACAGGTCACTGAACACCGGGGAGCTGTTTTTT.